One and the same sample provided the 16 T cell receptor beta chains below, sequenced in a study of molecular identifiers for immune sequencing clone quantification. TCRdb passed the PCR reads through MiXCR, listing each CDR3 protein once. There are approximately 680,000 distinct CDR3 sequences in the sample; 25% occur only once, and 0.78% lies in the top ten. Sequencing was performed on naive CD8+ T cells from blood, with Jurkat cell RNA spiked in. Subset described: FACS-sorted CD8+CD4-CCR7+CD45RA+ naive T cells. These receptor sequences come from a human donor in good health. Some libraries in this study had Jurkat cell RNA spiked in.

The CDR3 region has the DNA TGTGCCACCACGGGAGCCCCGGGGGCCTACAATGAGCAGTTCTTC. Amino acids: CATTGAPGAYNEQFF. The chain has TRBV27 and TRBJ2-1; the D gene is possibly TRBD2 (6 bases). The germline CDR1 and CDR2 sequences are MNHEY and SMNVEV (reference sequence). This CDR3 has 15 amino acids. The ends were cut back, 10 bases at V and 2 bases at J, with 18 bases in the middle.

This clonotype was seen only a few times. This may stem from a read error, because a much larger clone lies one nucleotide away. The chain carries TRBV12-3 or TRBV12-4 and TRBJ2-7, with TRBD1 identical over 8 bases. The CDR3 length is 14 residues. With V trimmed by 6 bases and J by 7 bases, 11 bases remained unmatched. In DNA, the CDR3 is TGTGCCAGCAGATCGACAGGGGCGAGTGAGGAGCAGTACTTC. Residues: CASRSTGASEEQYF.

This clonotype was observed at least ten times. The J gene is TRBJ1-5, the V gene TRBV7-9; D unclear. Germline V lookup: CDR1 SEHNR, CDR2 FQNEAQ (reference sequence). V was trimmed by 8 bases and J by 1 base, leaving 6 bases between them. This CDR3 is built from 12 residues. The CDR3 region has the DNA TGTGCCAGCCAGCTGAGCAATCAGCCCCAGCATTTT. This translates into CASQLSNQPQHF.

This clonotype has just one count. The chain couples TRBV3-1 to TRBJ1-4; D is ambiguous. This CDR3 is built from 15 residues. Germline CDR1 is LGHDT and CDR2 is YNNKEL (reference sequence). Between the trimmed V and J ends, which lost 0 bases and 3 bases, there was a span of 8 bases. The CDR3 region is CASSQDRPPNEKLFF. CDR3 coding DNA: TGTGCCAGCAGCCAAGACAGACCACCTAATGAAAAACTGTTTTTT.

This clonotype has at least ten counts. CDR3 amino acids: CASSVGAATYEQYF. The CDR3 DNA is TGTGCCAGCAGCGTAGGGGCCGCTACCTACGAGCAGTACTTC. The rearrangement joins TRBV9 to TRBJ2-7; D remains unclear. Deletions cut 0 bases from V and 2 bases from J, with 9 bases between. The V gene's germline CDR1 is SGDLS and CDR2 YYNGEE. The CDR3 is 14 amino acids.

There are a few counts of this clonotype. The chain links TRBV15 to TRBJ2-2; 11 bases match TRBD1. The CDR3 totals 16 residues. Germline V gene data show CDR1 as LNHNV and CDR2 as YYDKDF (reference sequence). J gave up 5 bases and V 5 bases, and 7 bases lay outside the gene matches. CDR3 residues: CATSSYGTGGTGELFF. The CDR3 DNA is TGTGCCACCAGCTCCTACGGGACAGGGGGAACCGGGGAGCTGTTTTTT.

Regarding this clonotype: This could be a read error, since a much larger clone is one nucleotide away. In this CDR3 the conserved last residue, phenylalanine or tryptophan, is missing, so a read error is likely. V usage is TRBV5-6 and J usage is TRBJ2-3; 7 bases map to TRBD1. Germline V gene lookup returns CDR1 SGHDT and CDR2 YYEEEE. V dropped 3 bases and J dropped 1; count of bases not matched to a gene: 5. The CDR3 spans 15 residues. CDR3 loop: CASSSQDRRTDTQYL. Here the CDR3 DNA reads TGTGCCAGCAGCTCACAGGACAGGCGCACAGATACGCAGTATCTT.

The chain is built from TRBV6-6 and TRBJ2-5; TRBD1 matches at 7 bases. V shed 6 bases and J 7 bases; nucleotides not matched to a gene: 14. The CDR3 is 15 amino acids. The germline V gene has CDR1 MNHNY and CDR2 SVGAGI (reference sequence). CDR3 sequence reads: CASSKGQRPRGTQYF. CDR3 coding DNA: TGTGCCAGCAGCAAGGGACAGAGGCCACGGGGGACCCAGTACTTC.

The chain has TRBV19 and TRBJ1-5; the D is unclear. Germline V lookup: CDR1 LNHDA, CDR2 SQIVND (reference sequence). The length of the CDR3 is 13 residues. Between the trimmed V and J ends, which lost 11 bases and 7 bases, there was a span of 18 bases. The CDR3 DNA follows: TGTGCCGCGGGAGGCCCCGGGGAGCAGCCCCAGCATTTT. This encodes CAAGGPGEQPQHF.

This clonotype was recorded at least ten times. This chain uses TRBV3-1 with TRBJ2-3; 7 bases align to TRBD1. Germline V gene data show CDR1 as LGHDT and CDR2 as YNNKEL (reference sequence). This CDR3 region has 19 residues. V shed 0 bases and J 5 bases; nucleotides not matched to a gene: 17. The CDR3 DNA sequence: TGTGCCAGCAGCCAAGAAAGGGCTGTGGCAGGGGGATTCGGAGATACGCAGTATTTT. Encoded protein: CASSQERAVAGGFGDTQYF.

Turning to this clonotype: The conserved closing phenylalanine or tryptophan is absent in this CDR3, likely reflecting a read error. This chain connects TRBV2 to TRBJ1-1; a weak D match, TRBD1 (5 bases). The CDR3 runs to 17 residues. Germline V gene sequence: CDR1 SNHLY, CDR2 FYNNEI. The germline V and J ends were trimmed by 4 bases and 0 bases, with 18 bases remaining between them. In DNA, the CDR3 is TGTGCCAGCAGTGGGATTGGGGCAGGAAGATTGAACACTGAAGCTTTCCTT. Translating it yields CASSGIGAGRLNTEAFL.

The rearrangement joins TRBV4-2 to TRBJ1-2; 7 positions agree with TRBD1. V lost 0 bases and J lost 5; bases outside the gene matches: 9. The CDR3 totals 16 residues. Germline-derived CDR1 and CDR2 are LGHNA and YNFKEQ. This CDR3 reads CASSQDRFGRGYGYTF. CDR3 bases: TGTGCCAGCAGCCAAGATCGGTTCGGCAGGGGGTATGGCTACACCTTC.

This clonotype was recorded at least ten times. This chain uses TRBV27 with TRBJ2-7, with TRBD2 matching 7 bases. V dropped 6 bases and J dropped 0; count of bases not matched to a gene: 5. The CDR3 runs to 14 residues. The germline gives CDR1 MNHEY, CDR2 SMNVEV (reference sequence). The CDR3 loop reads CASSPRTSSYEQYF. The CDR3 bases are TGTGCCAGCAGCCCGAGGACTAGCTCCTACGAGCAGTACTTC.

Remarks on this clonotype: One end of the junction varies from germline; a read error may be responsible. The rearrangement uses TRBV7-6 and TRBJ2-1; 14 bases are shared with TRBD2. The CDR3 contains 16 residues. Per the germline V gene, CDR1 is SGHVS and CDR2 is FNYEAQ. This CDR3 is CASSSLGTSGRNEQVF. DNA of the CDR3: TGTGCCAGCAGCTCACTAGGGACTAGCGGGAGAAATGAGCAGGTCTTC.

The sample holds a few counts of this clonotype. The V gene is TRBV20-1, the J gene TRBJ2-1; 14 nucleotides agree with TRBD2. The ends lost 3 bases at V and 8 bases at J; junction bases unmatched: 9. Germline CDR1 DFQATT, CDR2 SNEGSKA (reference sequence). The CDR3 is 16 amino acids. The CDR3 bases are TGCAGTGCTAGCTCCGGGACTAGCGGGAGAATCTATGAGCAGTTCTTC. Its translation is CSASSGTSGRIYEQFF.

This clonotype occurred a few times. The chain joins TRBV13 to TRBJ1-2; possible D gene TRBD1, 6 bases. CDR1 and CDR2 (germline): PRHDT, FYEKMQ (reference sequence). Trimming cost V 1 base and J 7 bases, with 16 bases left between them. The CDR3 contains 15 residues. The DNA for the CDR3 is TGTGCCAGCAGCTTAGTAGCAGGGGTTGTTCGTGGCTACACCTTC. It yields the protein CASSLVAGVVRGYTF.